The clone carrying this T cell receptor beta chain was recorded a few times. Germline CDR1 and CDR2: SGHTA and FQGNSA. V was shortened by 4 bases and J by 11 bases, with 11 bases between the two germline ends. The CDR3 runs 11 residues. Every one of the participants with HIV received treatment in the United States. An immunoSEQ assay, version v3.0, was performed at survey level. The data were produced by immunoSEQ multiplex PCR, yet TCRdb's version contains in-frame clones alone and is incomplete. The sample contains 20,000 to 25,000 clones, approximately 86% of which appear only once. These data come from a study of long-term antiretroviral therapy in people with HIV.

The chain couples TRBV7-2 to TRBJ1-1; no reliable D call. This sample comprised unsorted PBMCs, obtained 1.3 years after starting antiretroviral therapy. The source of this sequence is a man aged 55 to 70 with HIV. CDR3 amino acids: CASSSSVRAFF. For the CDR3, the DNA is TGTGCCAGCAGCTCATCAGTGCGCGCTTTCTTT.